What follows are 3 T cell receptor beta chains derived from one specimen sequenced in a study of blood T cell repertoires in COVID-19. Profiled with immunoSEQ multiplex PCR; TCRdb holds only in-frame clones, not every one. This table holds some 89,000 clones, around 80% found once. The sequenced material came from peripheral blood. Every receptor here comes from a woman aged 80 or older with acute or convalescent COVID-19.

The V call is TRBV12-3 or TRBV12-4, the J call TRBJ1-1; a weak D match, TRBD1 (6 bases). V was shortened by 7 bases and J by 4 bases, with 13 bases between the two germline ends. The CDR3 covers 13 residues. CDR3 loop: CASTFTGPTEAFF. As DNA, the CDR3 is TGTGCCAGCACTTTTACAGGGCCCACTGAAGCTTTCTTT.

The rearrangement uses TRBV6-5 and TRBJ1-1; 7 nucleotides line up with TRBD1. Germline CDR1 MNHEY, CDR2 SVGAGI. V dropped 8 bases and J dropped 0; count of bases not matched to a gene: 9. This CDR3 is 15 amino acids long. The CDR3 reads CASAGTEFMNTEAFF. The CDR3, as DNA: TGTGCCAGCGCCGGGACAGAATTCATGAACACTGAAGCTTTCTTT.

This chain links TRBV2 with TRBJ2-7, with 7 bases that match TRBD1. There are 14 residues in the CDR3. V shed 3 bases and J 5 bases; nucleotides not matched to a gene: 7. The germline V gene has CDR1 SNHLY and CDR2 FYNNEI. CDR3 in DNA: TGTGCCAGCAGTGATTCCGGACAGGTCGACGAGCAGTACTTC. This encodes CASSDSGQVDEQYF.